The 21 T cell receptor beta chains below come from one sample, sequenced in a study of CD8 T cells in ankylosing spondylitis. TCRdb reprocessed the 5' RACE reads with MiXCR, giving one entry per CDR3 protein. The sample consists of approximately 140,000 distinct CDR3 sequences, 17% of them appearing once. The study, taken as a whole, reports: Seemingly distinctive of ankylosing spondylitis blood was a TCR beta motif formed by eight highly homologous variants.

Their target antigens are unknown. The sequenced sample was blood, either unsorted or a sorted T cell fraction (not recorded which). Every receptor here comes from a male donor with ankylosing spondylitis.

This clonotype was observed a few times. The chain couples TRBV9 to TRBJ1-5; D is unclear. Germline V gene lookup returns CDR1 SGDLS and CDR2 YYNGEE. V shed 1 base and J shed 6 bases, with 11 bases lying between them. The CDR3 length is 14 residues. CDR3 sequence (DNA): TGTGCCAGCAGCGTAAGACCTGAGGGTCAGCCCCAGCATTTT. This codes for CASSVRPEGQPQHF.

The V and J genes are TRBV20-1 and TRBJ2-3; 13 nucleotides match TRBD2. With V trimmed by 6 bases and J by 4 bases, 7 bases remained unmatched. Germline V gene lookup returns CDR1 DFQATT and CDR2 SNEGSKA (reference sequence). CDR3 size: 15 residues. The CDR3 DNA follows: TGCAGTGCCGCGACTAGCGGGAGGTTTCCAGATACGCAGTATTTT. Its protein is CSAATSGRFPDTQYF.

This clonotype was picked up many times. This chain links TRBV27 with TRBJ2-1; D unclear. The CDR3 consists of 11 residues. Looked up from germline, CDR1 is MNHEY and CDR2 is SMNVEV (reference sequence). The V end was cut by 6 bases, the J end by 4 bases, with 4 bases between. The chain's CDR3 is CASRDYNEQFF. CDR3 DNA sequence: TGTGCCAGCAGGGATTACAATGAGCAGTTCTTC.

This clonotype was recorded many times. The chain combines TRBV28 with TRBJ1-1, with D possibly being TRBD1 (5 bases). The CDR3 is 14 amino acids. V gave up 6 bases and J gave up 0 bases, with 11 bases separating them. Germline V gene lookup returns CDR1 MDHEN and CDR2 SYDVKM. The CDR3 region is CASRNRGMNTEAFF. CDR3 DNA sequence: TGTGCCAGCAGAAACCGGGGGATGAACACTGAAGCTTTCTTT.

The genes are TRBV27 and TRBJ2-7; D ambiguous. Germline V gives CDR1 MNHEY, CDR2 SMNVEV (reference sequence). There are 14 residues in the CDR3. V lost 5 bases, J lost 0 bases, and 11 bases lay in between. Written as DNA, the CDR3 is TGTGCCAGCAGTCCCCGAGCTGTCTCCTACGAGCAGTACTTC. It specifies CASSPRAVSYEQYF.

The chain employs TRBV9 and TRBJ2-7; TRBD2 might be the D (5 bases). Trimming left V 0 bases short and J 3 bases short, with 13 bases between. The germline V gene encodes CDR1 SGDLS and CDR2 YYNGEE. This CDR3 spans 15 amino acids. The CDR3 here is CASSVAGGLFYEQYF. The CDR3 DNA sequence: TGTGCCAGCAGCGTAGCTGGTGGACTTTTCTACGAGCAGTACTTC.

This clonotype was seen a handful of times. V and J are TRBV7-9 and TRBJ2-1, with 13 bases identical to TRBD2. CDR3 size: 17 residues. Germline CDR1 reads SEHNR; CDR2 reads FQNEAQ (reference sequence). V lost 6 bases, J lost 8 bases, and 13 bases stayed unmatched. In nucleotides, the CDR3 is TGTGCCAGCAGTCAGGGGCCACTAGCGGGAGGGCCCCATGAGCAGTTCTTC. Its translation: CASSQGPLAGGPHEQFF.

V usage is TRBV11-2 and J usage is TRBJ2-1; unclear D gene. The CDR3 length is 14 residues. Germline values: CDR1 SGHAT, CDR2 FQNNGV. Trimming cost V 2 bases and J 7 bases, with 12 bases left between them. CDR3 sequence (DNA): TGTGCCAGCAGCTTACCCCTACCCGGAAATGAGCAGTTCTTC. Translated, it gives CASSLPLPGNEQFF.

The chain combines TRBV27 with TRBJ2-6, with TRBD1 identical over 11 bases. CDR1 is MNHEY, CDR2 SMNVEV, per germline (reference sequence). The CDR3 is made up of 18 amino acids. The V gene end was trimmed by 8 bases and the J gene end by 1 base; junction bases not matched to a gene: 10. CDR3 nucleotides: TGTGCCAGCCCTTGGGGGGACAGGGGGAATTCTGGGGCCAACGTCCTGACTTTC. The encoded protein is CASPWGDRGNSGANVLTF. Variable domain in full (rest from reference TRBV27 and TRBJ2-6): EAQVTQNPRYLITVTGKKLTVTCSQNMNHEYMSWYRQDPGLGLRQIYYSMNVEVTDKGDVPEGYKVSRKEKRNFPLILESPSPNQTSLYFCASPWGDRGNSGANVLTFGAGSRLTVL.

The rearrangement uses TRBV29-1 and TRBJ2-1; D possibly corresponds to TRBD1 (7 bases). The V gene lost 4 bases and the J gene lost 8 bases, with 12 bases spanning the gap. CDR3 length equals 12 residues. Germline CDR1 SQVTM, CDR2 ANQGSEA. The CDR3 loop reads CSVAGGRDEQFF. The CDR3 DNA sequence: TGCAGCGTTGCAGGGGGGCGCGATGAGCAGTTCTTC.

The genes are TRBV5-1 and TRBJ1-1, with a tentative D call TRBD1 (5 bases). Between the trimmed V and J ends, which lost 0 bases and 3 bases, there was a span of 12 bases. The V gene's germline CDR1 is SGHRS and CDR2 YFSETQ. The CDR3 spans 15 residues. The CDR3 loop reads CASSLASPGHTEAFF. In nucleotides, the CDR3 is TGCGCCAGCAGCTTGGCGTCTCCAGGGCACACTGAAGCTTTCTTT.

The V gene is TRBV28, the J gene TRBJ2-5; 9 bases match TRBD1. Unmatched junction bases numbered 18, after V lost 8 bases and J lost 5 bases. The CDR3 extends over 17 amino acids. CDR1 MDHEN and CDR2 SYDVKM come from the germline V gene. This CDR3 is CASDTGQGTLEGETQYF. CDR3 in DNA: TGTGCCAGCGATACCGGACAGGGGACTCTGGAGGGGGAGACCCAGTACTTC.

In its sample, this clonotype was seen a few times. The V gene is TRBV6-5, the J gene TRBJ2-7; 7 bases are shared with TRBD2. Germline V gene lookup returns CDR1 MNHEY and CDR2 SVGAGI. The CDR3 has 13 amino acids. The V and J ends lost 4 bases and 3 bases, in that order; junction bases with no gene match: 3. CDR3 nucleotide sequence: TGTGCCAGCAGTTTGGGACTAATCTACGAGCAGTACTTC. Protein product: CASSLGLIYEQYF.

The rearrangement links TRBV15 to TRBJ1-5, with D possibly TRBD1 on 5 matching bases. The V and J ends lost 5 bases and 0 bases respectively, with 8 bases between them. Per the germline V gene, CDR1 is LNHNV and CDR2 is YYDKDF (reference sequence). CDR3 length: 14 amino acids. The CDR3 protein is CATSLRGSNQPQHF. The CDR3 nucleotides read TGTGCCACCAGCCTGAGGGGTAGCAATCAGCCCCAGCATTTT.

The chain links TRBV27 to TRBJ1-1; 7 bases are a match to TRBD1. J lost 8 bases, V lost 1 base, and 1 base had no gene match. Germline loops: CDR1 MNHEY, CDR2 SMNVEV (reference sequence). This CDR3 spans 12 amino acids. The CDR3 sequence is CASSLLGQEAFF. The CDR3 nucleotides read TGTGCCAGCAGTTTATTGGGACAGGAAGCTTTCTTT.

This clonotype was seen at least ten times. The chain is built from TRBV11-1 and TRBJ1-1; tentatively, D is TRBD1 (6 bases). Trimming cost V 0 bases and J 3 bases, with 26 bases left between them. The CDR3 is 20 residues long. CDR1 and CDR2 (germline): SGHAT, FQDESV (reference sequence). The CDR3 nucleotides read TGTGCCAGCAGCTTAGCTCCGGGGGGGCGGCAGAATTGGGATCACACTGAAGCTTTCTTT. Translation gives CASSLAPGGRQNWDHTEAFF.

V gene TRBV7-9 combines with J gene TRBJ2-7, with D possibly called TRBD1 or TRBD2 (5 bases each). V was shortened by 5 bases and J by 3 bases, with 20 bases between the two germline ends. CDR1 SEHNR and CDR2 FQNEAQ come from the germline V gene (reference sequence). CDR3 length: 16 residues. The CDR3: CASSPAGNEGNYEQYF. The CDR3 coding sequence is TGTGCCAGCAGCCCGGCTGGGAACGAGGGGAACTACGAGCAGTACTTC. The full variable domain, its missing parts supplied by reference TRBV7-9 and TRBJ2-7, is DTGVSQNPRHKITKRGQNVTFRCDPISEHNRLYWYRQTLGQGPEFLTYFQNEAQLEKSRLLSDRFSAERPKGSFSTLEIQRTEQGDSAMYLCASSPAGNEGNYEQYFGPGTRLTVT.

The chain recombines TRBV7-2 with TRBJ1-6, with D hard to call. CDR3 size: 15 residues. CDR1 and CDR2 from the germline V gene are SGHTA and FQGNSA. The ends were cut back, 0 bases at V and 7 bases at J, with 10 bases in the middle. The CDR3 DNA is TGTGCCAGCAGCTTAGCTGGGGTCGGGAATTCACCCCTCCACTTT. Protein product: CASSLAGVGNSPLHF.

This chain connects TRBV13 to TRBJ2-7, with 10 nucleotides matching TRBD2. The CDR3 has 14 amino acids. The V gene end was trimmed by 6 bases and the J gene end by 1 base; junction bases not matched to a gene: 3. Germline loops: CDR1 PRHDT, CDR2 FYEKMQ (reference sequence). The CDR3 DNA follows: TGTGCCAGCAGTCCGACTAGCGGGTCCTACGAGCAGTACTTC. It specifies CASSPTSGSYEQYF.

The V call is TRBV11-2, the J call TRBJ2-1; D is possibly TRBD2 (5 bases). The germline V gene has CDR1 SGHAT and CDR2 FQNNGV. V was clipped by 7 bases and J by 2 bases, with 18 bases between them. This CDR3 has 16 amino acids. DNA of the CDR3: TGTGCCAGCACCTACCTAGCCGGTGCGACCTACAATGAGCAGTTCTTC. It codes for CASTYLAGATYNEQFF.

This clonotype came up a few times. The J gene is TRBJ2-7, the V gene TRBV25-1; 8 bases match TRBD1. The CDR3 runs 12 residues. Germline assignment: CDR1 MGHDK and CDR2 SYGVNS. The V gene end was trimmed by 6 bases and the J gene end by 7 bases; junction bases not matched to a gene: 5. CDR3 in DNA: TGTGCCAGCAGCGGGGACAGGCGAGAGCAGTACTTC. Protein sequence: CASSGDRREQYF.